This T cell receptor beta chain was profiled in a study of Ad26.COV2.S vaccination and SARS-CoV-2 variants. Sample treatment: 19 received Ad26.COV2.S at low or high dose, single or two shots; 5 received placebo; per-sample allocation not given. The study sampled participants on day 63 after the first vaccine or placebo injection. This CDR3 region has 16 residues. Trimming at V came to 4 bases and at J to 4 bases, leaving 12 bases not matched to a gene. CDR1 is SGHNT, CDR2 YYREEE, per germline (reference sequence). Assay: immunoSEQ multiplex PCR; the TCRdb copy retains only in-frame clones and omits some. The data contain 300,000 to 400,000 clones, around 84% of them singletons.

The sample consisted of peripheral blood, taken in a trial of Ad26.COV2.S vaccine versus placebo. V gene TRBV5-4 combines with J gene TRBJ2-7; 9 bases match TRBD1. The source is a person aged 18-65 years who received the Ad26.COV2.S COVID-19 vaccine or a placebo. The CDR3 sequence is CASSPPAGQGLYEQYF. The CDR3 DNA follows: TGTGCCAGCAGCCCCCCCGCGGGACAGGGATTATACGAGCAGTACTTC.